The rows below give T cell receptor beta chains drawn from one sample of a study of tumor and adjacent non-tumor tissue in lung cancer. TCRdb reanalysed the multiplex PCR reads using MiXCR and keeps one entry per CDR3 protein. The data contain tens of thousands of distinct CDR3 sequences, almost 60% of them singletons. The sequencing input was lung tumor tissue. The receptors originated from a man aged 50-59 years with non-small cell lung cancer. The CDR3 runs from the conserved cysteine through the conserved F or W. D genes are given only for firm matches. Where a row states a size, it is once, few, many or the class of an expanded clone; other rows omit it.

TRBV12-3/TRBV12-4	TRBD2	.	TRBJ2-7	TGTCGCAGCAGGAGGGCTAGCGGCTACGAGCAGTACTTC	CRSRRASGYEQYF
TRBV10-3	.	.	TRBJ2-5	TGTGCCATCATTGTGGGCTTGAAAGAGACCCAGTACTTC	CAIIVGLKETQYF
TRBV6-6	.	.	TRBJ2-7	TGTTCCAGCAGTTATACCCACCTCGCAGGGGAACAGTACTTC	CSSSYTHLAGEQYF
TRBV11-2	.	.	TRBJ2-3	TGTGCCAGTAGCTATGACCTCGGGACGCAGTATTTT	CASSYDLGTQYF
TRBV4-3	TRBD1	.	TRBJ2-7	TGCGCCAGCAGCCAACGGACAGGGCTGGAGCAGTACTTC	CASSQRTGLEQYF
TRBV12-3/TRBV12-4	.	many	TRBJ2-6	TGTGCCAGCAGTTTCAGGGTGCCCCTCCGGGGGGCCAACGTCCTGACTTTC	CASSFRVPLRGANVLTF
TRBV7-9	TRBD2	.	TRBJ2-1	TGTGCCAGCAGCTCAGGGACTAGCGGGTTTGGCAATGAGCAGTTCTTC	CASSSGTSGFGNEQFF
TRBV6-5	.	.	TRBJ2-7	TGTGCCAGCGCCCGGCGGGATGGTTATGATCAGTACTTC	CASARRDGYDQYF
TRBV7-9	.	.	TRBJ2-3	TGTGCCAGCACCATCCAGGATACGCAGTATTTT	CASTIQDTQYF
TRBV6-5	.	once	TRBJ1-6	TGTGTCAGCAATTACGGACAAGGGACTTCACCCCTCCACTTT	CVSNYGQGTSPLHF
TRBV20-1	.	.	TRBJ2-3	TGCAGTGCTAGTACTGGGGGGCAAGATAAGCAGTATTTT	CSASTGGQDKQYF
TRBV11-1	TRBD1	large	TRBJ1-1	TGTGCCAGCAGCTTACAGGGGGCGCGTACTGAAGCTTTCTTT	CASSLQGARTEAFF
TRBV12-3/TRBV12-4	.	once	TRBJ1-3	TGTGCCAGCAGTTTGCGGGGTGCCGGAAACACCATACATTTT	CASSLRGAGNTIHF
TRBV5-1	TRBD1	.	TRBJ2-3	TGCGCCAGCAGCTTGGGACAGGGGGCGAAAGATACGCAGTATTTT	CASSLGQGAKDTQYF
TRBV28	.	few	TRBJ2-7	TGTGCCAGCCATTGGGCGCGGGACAGCCCCTACGAGCAGTACTTC	CASHWARDSPYEQYF
TRBV29-1	TRBD1	many	TRBJ1-4	TGCAGCGTCGTAGACAGGGCTCTGATGTTTTTT	CSVVDRALMFF
TRBV10-2	.	.	TRBJ1-5	TGCGCCAGCAGTGATTATGGCAGGAACAATCAGCCAAAGCATTTT	CASSDYGRNNQPKHF
TRBV11-2	TRBD2	.	TRBJ2-1	TGTACCAGCAGCGTACTCATCGGACTAGCGGGAGATGAGCAGTTCTTC	CTSSVLIGLAGDEQFF
TRBV11-3	.	.	TRBJ2-3	TGTGCCAGCAGCGCCGTGATTAGCGGCACAGATACCCAGTATTTT	CASSAVISGTDTQYF
TRBV12-3/TRBV12-4	.	.	TRBJ2-2	TGTGCCAATAGAGACTCCACCGGGGAGCTGTTTTTT	CANRDSTGELFF
TRBV20-1	TRBD2	.	TRBJ2-1	TGCAGTGCTAGTGAGACTAGCTTCTACAATGAGCAGTTCTTC	CSASETSFYNEQFF
TRBV11-3	TRBD2	few	TRBJ2-5	TGTGCCAGCAGCTTATCGGCTAGCGGGGGCCTACACGAGACCCAGTACTTC	CASSLSASGGLHETQYF
TRBV6-1	.	many	TRBJ1-3	TGTGCCAGCAGTGTTGGAGTTACTTCTCTCGGAAACACCATATATTTT	CASSVGVTSLGNTIYF
TRBV5-1	.	few	TRBJ2-6	TGCGCCAGCAGCTTCGACGTAGCCTCTGGGGCCAACGTCCTGACTTTC	CASSFDVASGANVLTF
TRBV5-1	TRBD1	once	TRBJ2-7	TGCGCCAGCAGCCGAACTTCCGGGACAGGGTACTACGAGCAGTACTTC	CASSRTSGTGYYEQYF
TRBV11-2	TRBD1	medium-sized	TRBJ2-5	TGTGCCAGCAGCCGCCCGGGACAGGGGATGACGGAGACCCAGTACTTC	CASSRPGQGMTETQYF